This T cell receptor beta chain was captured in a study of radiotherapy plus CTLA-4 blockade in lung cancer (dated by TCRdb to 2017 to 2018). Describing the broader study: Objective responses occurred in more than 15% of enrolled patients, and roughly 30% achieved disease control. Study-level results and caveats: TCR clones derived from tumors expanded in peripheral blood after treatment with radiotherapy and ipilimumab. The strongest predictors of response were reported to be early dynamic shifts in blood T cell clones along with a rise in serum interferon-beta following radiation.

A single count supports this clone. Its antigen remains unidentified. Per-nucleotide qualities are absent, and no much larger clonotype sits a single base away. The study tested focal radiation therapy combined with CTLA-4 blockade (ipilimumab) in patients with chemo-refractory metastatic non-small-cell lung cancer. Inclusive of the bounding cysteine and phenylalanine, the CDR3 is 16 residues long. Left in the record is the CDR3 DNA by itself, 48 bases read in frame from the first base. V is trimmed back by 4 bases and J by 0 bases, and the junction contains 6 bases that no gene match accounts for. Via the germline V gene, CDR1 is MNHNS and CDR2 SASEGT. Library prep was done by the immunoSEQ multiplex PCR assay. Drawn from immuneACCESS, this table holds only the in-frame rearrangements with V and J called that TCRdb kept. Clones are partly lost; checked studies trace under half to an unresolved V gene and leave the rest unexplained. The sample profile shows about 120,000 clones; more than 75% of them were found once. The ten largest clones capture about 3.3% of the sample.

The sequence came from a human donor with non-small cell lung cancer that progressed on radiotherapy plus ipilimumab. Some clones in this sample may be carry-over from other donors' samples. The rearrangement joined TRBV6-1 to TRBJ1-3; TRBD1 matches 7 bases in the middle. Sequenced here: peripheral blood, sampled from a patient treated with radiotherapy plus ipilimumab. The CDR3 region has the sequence CASSAKGALSGNTIYF. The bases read TGTGCCAGCAGTGCGAAGGGGGCTCTCTCTGGAAACACCATATATTTT.